This T cell receptor beta chain was obtained from a study of blood T cell repertoires in COVID-19. In the study's own analysis: The authors estimated nucleated cell counts from reference gene primer amplification. The repertoire was sequenced with immunoSEQ multiplex PCR; TCRdb's copy has only in-frame clones and lacks some. V, J and clone size are taken as reported in that table, and D and trimming were inferred from the DNA itself. The table has roughly 170,000 clones, less than 90% seen once. Looked up from germline, CDR1 is LNHDA and CDR2 is SQIVND (reference sequence). Trimming shortened V by 5 bases and J by 1 base, and 14 bases separated the two germline ends. This CDR3 is 15 amino acids long.

V gene TRBV19 combines with J gene TRBJ1-1; maybe TRBD1 (5 bases). The sample taken for sequencing was peripheral blood. The sequence derives from a man aged 70 or older with active or convalescent COVID-19. The CDR3 protein is CASSRAQQGNTEAFF. The DNA for the CDR3 is TGTGCCAGTAGTCGAGCCCAGCAGGGGAACACTGAAGCTTTCTTT.